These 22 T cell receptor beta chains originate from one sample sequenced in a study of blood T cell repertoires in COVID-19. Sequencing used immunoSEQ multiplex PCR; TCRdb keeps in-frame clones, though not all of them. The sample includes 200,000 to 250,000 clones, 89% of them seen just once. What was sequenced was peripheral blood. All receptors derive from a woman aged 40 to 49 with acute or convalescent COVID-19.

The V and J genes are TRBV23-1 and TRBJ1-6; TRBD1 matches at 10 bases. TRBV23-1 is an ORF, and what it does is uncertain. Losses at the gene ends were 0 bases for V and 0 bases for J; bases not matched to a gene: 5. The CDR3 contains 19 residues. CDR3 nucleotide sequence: TGCGCCAGCAGTCAATCTTTGGACAGGGGGAGCTCCTATAATTCACCCCTCCACTTT. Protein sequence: CASSQSLDRGSSYNSPLHF.

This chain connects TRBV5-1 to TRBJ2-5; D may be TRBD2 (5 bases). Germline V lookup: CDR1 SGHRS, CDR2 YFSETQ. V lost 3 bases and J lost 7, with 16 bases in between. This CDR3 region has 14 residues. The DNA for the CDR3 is TGCGCCAGCAGCTCTTCGTCCGGGGTGGGGACCCAGTACTTC. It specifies CASSSSSGVGTQYF.

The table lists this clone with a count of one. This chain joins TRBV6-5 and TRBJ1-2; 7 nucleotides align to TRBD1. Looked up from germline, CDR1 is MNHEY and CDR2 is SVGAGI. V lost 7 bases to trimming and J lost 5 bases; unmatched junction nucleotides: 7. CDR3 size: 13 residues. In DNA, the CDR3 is TGTGCCAGCAACCCGACAGGGAAATATGGCTACACCTTC. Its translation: CASNPTGKYGYTF.

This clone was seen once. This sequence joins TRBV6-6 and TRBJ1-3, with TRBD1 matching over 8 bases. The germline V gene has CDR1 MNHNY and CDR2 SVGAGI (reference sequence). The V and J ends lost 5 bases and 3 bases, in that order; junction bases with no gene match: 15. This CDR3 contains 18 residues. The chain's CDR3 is CASSPRDRRQFSGNTIYF. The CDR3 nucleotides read TGTGCCAGCAGTCCTAGGGACAGGAGACAATTTAGTGGAAACACCATATATTTT.

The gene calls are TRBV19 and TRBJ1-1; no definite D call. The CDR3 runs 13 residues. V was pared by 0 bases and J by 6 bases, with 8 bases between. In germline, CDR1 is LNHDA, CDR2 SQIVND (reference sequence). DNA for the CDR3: TGTGCCAGTAGTATAGATCTTGCAGCTGAAGCTTTCTTT. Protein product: CASSIDLAAEAFF.

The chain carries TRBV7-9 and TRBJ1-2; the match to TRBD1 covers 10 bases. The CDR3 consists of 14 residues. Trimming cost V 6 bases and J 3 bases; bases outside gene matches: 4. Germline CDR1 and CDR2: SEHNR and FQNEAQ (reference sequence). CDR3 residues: CASSQGTGDYGYTF. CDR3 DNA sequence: TGTGCCAGCAGTCAAGGGACAGGGGACTATGGCTACACCTTC.

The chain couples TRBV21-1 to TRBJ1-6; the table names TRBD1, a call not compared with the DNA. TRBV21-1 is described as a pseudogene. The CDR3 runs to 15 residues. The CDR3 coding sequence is TGTGCCAGCAGCAAAGTCCCCAGTTCGTATTCACCCCTCCACTTT. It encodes CASSKVPSSYSPLHF.

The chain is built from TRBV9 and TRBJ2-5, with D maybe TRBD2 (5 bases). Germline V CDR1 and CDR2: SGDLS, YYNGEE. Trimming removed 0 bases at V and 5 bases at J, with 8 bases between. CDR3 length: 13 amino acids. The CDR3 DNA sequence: TGTGCCAGCAGCGTAGGGCTAGCTGAGACCCAGTACTTC. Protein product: CASSVGLAETQYF. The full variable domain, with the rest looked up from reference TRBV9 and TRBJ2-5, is DSGVTQTPKHLITATGQRVTLRCSPRSGDLSVYWYQQSLDQGLQFLIQYYNGEERAKGNILERFSAQQFPDLHSELNLSSLELGDSALYFCASSVGLAETQYFGPGTRLLVL.

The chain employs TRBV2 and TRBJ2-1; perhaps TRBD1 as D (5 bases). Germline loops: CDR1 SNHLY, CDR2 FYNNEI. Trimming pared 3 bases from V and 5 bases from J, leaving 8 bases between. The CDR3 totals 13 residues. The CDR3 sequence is CASSDLRDNEQFF. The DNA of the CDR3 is TGTGCCAGCAGTGACCTCAGGGACAATGAGCAGTTCTTC.

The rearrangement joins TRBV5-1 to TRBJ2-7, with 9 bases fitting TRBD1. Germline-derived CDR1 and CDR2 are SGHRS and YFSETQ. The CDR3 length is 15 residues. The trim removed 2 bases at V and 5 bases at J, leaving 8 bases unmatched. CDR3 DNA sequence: TGCGCCAGCAGCTTAGCGGGACAGGGTGTTCACGAGCAGTACGTC. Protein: CASSLAGQGVHEQYV.

The CDR3 sequence: CASKYSGNQPQHF. The DNA for the CDR3 is TGTGCCAGCAAATACTCGGGCAATCAGCCCCAGCATTTT. The rearrangement uses TRBV2 and TRBJ1-5; D remains ambiguous. The CDR3 spans 13 residues. Trimming removed 7 bases from V and 2 bases from J, with 9 bases in between. Germline values: CDR1 SNHLY, CDR2 FYNNEI.

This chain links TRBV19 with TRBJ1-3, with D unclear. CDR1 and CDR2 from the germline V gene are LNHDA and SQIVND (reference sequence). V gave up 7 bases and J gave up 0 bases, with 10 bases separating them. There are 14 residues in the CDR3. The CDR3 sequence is CASKQLSSGNTIYF. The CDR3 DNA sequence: TGTGCCAGTAAACAGTTGAGCTCTGGAAACACCATATATTTT.

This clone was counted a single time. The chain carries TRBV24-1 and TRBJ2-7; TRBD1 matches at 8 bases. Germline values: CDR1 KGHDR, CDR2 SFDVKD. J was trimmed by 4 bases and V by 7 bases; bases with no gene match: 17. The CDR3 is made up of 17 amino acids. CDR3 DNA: TGTGCCACCAGCGCTGACCCGACAGGGGTGGTTATATACGAGCAGTACGTC. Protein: CATSADPTGVVIYEQYV.

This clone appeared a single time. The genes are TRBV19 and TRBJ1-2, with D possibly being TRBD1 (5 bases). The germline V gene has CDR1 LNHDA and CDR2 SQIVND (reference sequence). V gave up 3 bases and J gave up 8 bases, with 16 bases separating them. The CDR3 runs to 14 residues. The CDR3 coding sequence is TGTGCCAGTAGTATCCCGACAGACCCCTACGGCTACACCTTC. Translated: CASSIPTDPYGYTF.

The chain's CDR3 is CASSENRGGADTQYF. The CDR3 DNA sequence: TGTGCCAGCAGTGAAAACAGGGGTGGCGCAGATACGCAGTATTTT. The J gene is TRBJ2-3, the V gene TRBV2; 7 nucleotides align to TRBD1. The germline V gene encodes CDR1 SNHLY and CDR2 FYNNEI. There are 15 residues in the CDR3. The V segment lost 2 bases and the J segment 4 bases; nucleotides outside the gene matches: 6.

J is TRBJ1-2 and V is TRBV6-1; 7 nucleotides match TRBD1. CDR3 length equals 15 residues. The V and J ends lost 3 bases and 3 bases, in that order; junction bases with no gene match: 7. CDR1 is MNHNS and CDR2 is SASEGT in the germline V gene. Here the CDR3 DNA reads TGTGCCAGCAGTGATGACCGACAGGGCCACTATGGCTACACCTTC. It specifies CASSDDRQGHYGYTF.

As DNA, the CDR3 is TGTGCCAGCACCCAGACAGGGGCCGGAAACACCATATATTTT. It codes for CASTQTGAGNTIYF. The gene calls are TRBV7-9 and TRBJ1-3; 8 bases are a match to TRBD1. There are 14 residues in the CDR3. In germline, CDR1 is SEHNR, CDR2 FQNEAQ (reference sequence). Unmatched junction bases numbered 6, after V lost 7 bases and J lost 4 bases.

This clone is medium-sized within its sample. The CDR3 loop is CASRLTSGSTDTQYF. CDR3 sequence (DNA): TGTGCCAGCAGGCTAACTAGCGGTAGCACAGATACGCAGTATTTT. The chain links TRBV3-1 (or the pseudogene TRBV3-2) to TRBJ2-3, with TRBD2 matching 8 bases. The J segment lost 0 bases and the V segment lost 6 bases, leaving 5 bases of the junction unmatched. Germline CDR1 reads LGHDT; CDR2 reads YNNKEL (reference sequence). The CDR3 is made up of 15 amino acids.

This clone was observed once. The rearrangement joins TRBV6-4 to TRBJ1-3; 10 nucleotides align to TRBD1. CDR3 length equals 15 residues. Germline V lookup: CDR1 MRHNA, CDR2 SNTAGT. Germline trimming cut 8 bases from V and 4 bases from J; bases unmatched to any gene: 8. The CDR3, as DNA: TGTGCCAGCGGTTCGGGACAGGGGACCGGAAACACCATATATTTT. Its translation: CASGSGQGTGNTIYF.

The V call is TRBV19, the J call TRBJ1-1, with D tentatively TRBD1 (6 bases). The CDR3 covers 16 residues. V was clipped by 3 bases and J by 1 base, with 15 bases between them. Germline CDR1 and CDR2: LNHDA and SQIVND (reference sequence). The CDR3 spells CASSMSKGGWNTEAFF. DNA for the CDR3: TGTGCCAGTAGTATGTCGAAGGGGGGGTGGAACACTGAAGCTTTCTTT.

In nucleotides, the CDR3 is TGTGCCAGCAGCTTCCAGGGGGTAGATACGCAGTATTTT. As protein: CASSFQGVDTQYF. The chain combines TRBV5-6 with TRBJ2-3; the match to TRBD1 covers 7 bases. The CDR3 extends over 13 amino acids. With 2 bases clipped from V and 5 bases from J, the junction kept 2 bases outside the gene matches. Per the germline V gene, CDR1 is SGHDT and CDR2 is YYEEEE.

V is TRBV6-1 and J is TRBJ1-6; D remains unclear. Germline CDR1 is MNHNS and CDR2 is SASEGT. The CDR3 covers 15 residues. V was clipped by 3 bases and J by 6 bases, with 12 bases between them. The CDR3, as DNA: TGTGCCAGCAGTGAGACCGAGAGGTTTAATTCACCCCTCCACTTT. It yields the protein CASSETERFNSPLHF.